The 28 T cell receptor beta chains presented below share a single source sample, sequenced in a study of cytotoxic CD8 clonotypes in ibrutinib-treated CLL. Produced via immunoSEQ multiplex PCR; TCRdb's table is partial and in-frame only. The profile shows nearly 100,000 clones, around 73% of them singletons. The sequences come from PBMCs, collected after 12 months of ibrutinib treatment. Receptors originate from a human donor with chronic lymphocytic leukemia.

This clone was seen a handful of times. V usage is TRBV9 and J usage is TRBJ1-2; D unresolved. The germline gives CDR1 SGDLS, CDR2 YYNGEE. Trimming shortened V by 3 bases and J by 8 bases, and 20 bases separated the two germline ends. This CDR3 has 15 residues. CDR3 DNA sequence: TGTGCCAGCAGCGACCTGGTTCGGCGCCCGGGGGGCTACACCTTC. The encoded protein is CASSDLVRRPGGYTF.

The J gene is TRBJ1-4, the V gene TRBV15; no firm D call. The CDR3 loop spans 14 amino acids. V was trimmed by 1 base and J by 4 bases, leaving 7 bases between them. Germline assignment: CDR1 LNHNV and CDR2 YYDKDF (reference sequence). The DNA for the CDR3 is TGTGCCACCAGCAGAGGGACGGATAATGAAAAACTGTTTTTT. Residues: CATSRGTDNEKLFF. Combining the CDR3 with reference TRBV15 and TRBJ1-4 gives the whole variable domain DAMVIQNPRYQVTQFGKPVTLSCSQTLNHNVMYWYQQKSSQAPKLLFHYYDKDFNNEADTPDNFQSRRPNTSFCFLDIRSPGLGDTAMYLCATSRGTDNEKLFFGSGTQLSVL.

Details on this clone: This clone may be a read error of a much larger clone one base away. This rearrangement joins TRBV25-1 to TRBJ2-2; D ambiguous. The CDR3 contains 13 residues. Germline loops: CDR1 MGHDK, CDR2 SYGVNS. The V gene lost 4 bases and the J gene lost 1 base, with 4 bases spanning the gap. CDR3 sequence reads: CASSVQNTGELFF. CDR3 in DNA: TGTGCCAGCAGTGTACAGAACACCGGGGAGCTGTTTTTT.

The rearrangement uses TRBV9 and TRBJ2-7; D may match TRBD1 or TRBD2 (5 bases each). The germline V gene encodes CDR1 SGDLS and CDR2 YYNGEE. The V end lost 4 bases, the J end lost 7 bases, and 24 bases lay between the germline ends. The length of the CDR3 is 16 residues. The CDR3 loop is CASSPVSGTGSGEQYF. CDR3 sequence (DNA): TGTGCCAGCAGCCCTGTGAGCGGTACAGGCTCGGGTGAGCAGTACTTC. Supplemented by reference TRBV9 and TRBJ2-7, the full variable domain reads DSGVTQTPKHLITATGQRVTLRCSPRSGDLSVYWYQQSLDQGLQFLIQYYNGEERAKGNILERFSAQQFPDLHSELNLSSLELGDSALYFCASSPVSGTGSGEQYFGPGTRLTVT.

The table lists this clone with a few counts. The V and J genes are TRBV7-2 and TRBJ2-1; TRBD2 matches 13 bases. Looked up from germline, CDR1 is SGHTA and CDR2 is FQGNSA. The CDR3 runs 15 residues. V lost 1 base to trimming and J lost 12 bases; unmatched junction nucleotides: 6. This CDR3 reads CASSLGGLAGTVQFF. CDR3 sequence (DNA): TGTGCCAGCAGCTTAGGGGGACTAGCGGGGACGGTGCAGTTCTTC.

The CDR3, as DNA: TGTGCCAGCAGCTCCAACTACGAGCAGTACTTC. Translating gives CASSSNYEQYF. The chain is built from TRBV5-6 and TRBJ2-7; the D is unclear. The CDR3 runs 11 residues. Germline lookup yields CDR1 SGHDT and CDR2 YYEEEE. With 3 bases removed from V and 3 bases from J, the gap between germline ends came to 4 bases.

The chain joins TRBV9 to TRBJ1-5; 7 bases line up with TRBD1. The V gene's germline CDR1 is SGDLS and CDR2 YYNGEE. The CDR3 has 14 amino acids. V was clipped by 4 bases and J by 2 bases; unmatched bases: 3. CDR3 coding DNA: TGTGCCAGCAGCCCCCAGGGGGGCAATCAGCCCCAGCATTTT. Amino acid sequence: CASSPQGGNQPQHF. The whole variable domain, remainder taken from reference TRBV9 and TRBJ1-5, is DSGVTQTPKHLITATGQRVTLRCSPRSGDLSVYWYQQSLDQGLQFLIQYYNGEERAKGNILERFSAQQFPDLHSELNLSSLELGDSALYFCASSPQGGNQPQHFGDGTRLSIL.

The chain is built from TRBV7-9 and TRBJ1-1; TRBD1 matches at 7 bases. Germline-derived CDR1 and CDR2 are SEHNR and FQNEAQ (reference sequence). The CDR3 contains 14 residues. V trimming: 3 bases; J trimming: 5 bases; junction bases outside the gene matches: 6. The CDR3 sequence is CASSLSDRVTEAFF. In nucleotides, the CDR3 is TGTGCCAGCAGCTTGTCAGACAGGGTAACTGAAGCTTTCTTT.

This sequence joins TRBV29-1 and TRBJ2-1; the D gene is possibly TRBD2 (6 bases). Germline values: CDR1 SQVTM, CDR2 ANQGSEA. Trimming cost V 7 bases and J 4 bases, with 17 bases left between them. CDR3 length equals 14 residues. CDR3 nucleotide sequence: TGCAGCGCCGAACGGGGGACGCAATACAATGAGCAGTTCTTC. Its translation is CSAERGTQYNEQFF.

The genes are TRBV29-1 and TRBJ1-1; D gene uncertain. The CDR3 is 10 residues long. CDR1 is SQVTM, CDR2 ANQGSEA, per germline. With 7 bases removed from V and 6 bases from J, the gap between germline ends came to 9 bases. The CDR3 spells CSGGSAEAFF. Written as DNA, the CDR3 is TGCAGCGGCGGAAGCGCTGAAGCTTTCTTT. Drawing the rest from reference TRBV29-1 and TRBJ1-1, the complete variable domain is SAVISQKPSRDICQRGTSLTIQCQVDSQVTMMFWYRQQPGQSLTLIATANQGSEATYESGFVIDKFPISRPNLTFSTLTVSNMSPEDSSIYLCSGGSAEAFFGQGTRLTVV.

This clone appeared a few times. The chain couples TRBV7-8 to TRBJ1-5; tentative D call: TRBD1 (6 bases). CDR3 length: 16 residues. CDR1 and CDR2 from the germline V gene are SGHVS and FQNEAQ. V lost 8 bases and J 2 bases, leaving 19 bases between the germline ends. The CDR3 is CASGPDRWGGNQPQHF. DNA for the CDR3: TGTGCCAGCGGGCCGGACAGATGGGGCGGCAATCAGCCCCAGCATTTT.

V usage is TRBV5-1 and J usage is TRBJ2-3; D unresolved. CDR1 SGHRS and CDR2 YFSETQ come from the germline V gene. V was cut by 0 bases and J by 0 bases, with 11 bases left in between. The CDR3 extends over 16 amino acids. CDR3 nucleotides: TGCGCCAGCAGCTTGGTCCCTGGAACTAGCACAGATACGCAGTATTTT. This encodes CASSLVPGTSTDTQYF.

The rearrangement uses TRBV19 and TRBJ1-1; TRBD1 aligns across 7 bases. In germline, CDR1 is LNHDA, CDR2 SQIVND (reference sequence). CDR3 size: 14 residues. With V trimmed by 5 bases and J by 1 base, 4 bases remained unmatched. CDR3 DNA sequence: TGTGCCAGTAGTCAGGGGGTCGGGAACACTGAAGCTTTCTTT. Its protein product is CASSQGVGNTEAFF. Full variable domain (missing parts from reference TRBV19 and TRBJ1-1): DGGITQSPKYLFRKEGQNVTLSCEQNLNHDAMYWYRQDPGQGLRLIYYSQIVNDFQKGDIAEGYSVSREKKESFPLTVTSAQKNPTAFYLCASSQGVGNTEAFFGQGTRLTVV.

This clone has more than one count but fewer than ten. The J gene is TRBJ2-7, the V gene TRBV5-6; 7 nucleotides match TRBD1. The J segment lost 0 bases and the V segment lost 2 bases, leaving 2 bases of the junction unmatched. The CDR3 contains 14 residues. Per the germline V gene, CDR1 is SGHDT and CDR2 is YYEEEE. The CDR3: CASSFDRVSYEQYF. CDR3 nucleotides: TGTGCCAGCAGCTTTGACAGGGTCTCCTACGAGCAGTACTTC. Supplemented by reference TRBV5-6 and TRBJ2-7, the full variable domain reads DAGVTQSPTHLIKTRGQQVTLRCSPKSGHDTVSWYQQALGQGPQFIFQYYEEEERQRGNFPDRFSGHQFPNYSSELNVNALLLGDSALYLCASSFDRVSYEQYFGPGTRLTVT.

The rearrangement links TRBV29-1 to TRBJ2-7; perhaps TRBD2 as D (7 bases). The germline V and J ends were trimmed by 7 bases and 4 bases, with 23 bases remaining between them. Germline values: CDR1 SQVTM, CDR2 ANQGSEA. The CDR3 runs 15 residues. CDR3 in amino acids: CSDKGGVVGLYEQYF. CDR3 nucleotide sequence: TGCAGCGATAAAGGGGGGGTAGTCGGTTTGTACGAGCAGTACTTC.

CDR3 protein: CASSPNGQGPAQPQHF. Written as DNA, the CDR3 is TGTGCCAGCAGCCCGAACGGACAGGGCCCGGCTCAGCCCCAGCATTTT. V is TRBV7-2 and J is TRBJ1-5, with 8 bases identical to TRBD1. Germline-derived CDR1 and CDR2 are SGHTA and FQGNSA. The V segment lost 5 bases and the J segment 6 bases; nucleotides outside the gene matches: 12. The CDR3 has 16 amino acids.

The V and J genes are TRBV5-4 and TRBJ1-1; D is undetermined. Trimming shortened V by 1 base and J by 5 bases, and 6 bases separated the two germline ends. The germline V gene has CDR1 SGHNT and CDR2 YYREEE (reference sequence). This CDR3 has 12 residues. CDR3: CASSLPRTEAFF. The DNA for the CDR3 is TGTGCCAGCAGCTTGCCGCGGACTGAAGCTTTCTTT.

This clone appeared a few times. The rearrangement links TRBV7-2 to TRBJ2-7; no clear D gene. V shed 7 bases and J shed 4 bases, with 11 bases lying between them. The CDR3 sequence is 12 residues long. Germline CDR1 reads SGHTA; CDR2 reads FQGNSA. CDR3 DNA sequence: TGTGCCAGCACCCTCACGGTGTACGAGCAGTACTTC. Translating gives CASTLTVYEQYF.

This clone has more than one count but fewer than ten. The chain recombines TRBV6-6 with TRBJ2-3, with 11 bases that match TRBD1. Germline CDR1 is MNHNY and CDR2 is SVGAGI (reference sequence). This CDR3 region has 14 residues. The DNA for the CDR3 is TGTTTCACCGGGACAGGGGGGGGCACAGATACGCAGTATTTT. It yields the protein CFTGTGGGTDTQYF.

With regard to this clone: Mismatch with germline at one junction end may stem from a read error. This chain links TRBV20-1 with TRBJ1-4, with D unclear. CDR1 DFQATT and CDR2 SNEGSKA come from the germline V gene (reference sequence). This CDR3 contains 10 residues. CDR3 amino acids: CSAGLGLGIF. The DNA of the CDR3 is TGCAGTGCTGGGTTGGGCCTCGGGATTTTT.

This sequence joins TRBV2 and TRBJ1-2, with no clear D. The V gene lost 7 bases and the J gene lost 0 bases, with 12 bases spanning the gap. The CDR3 contains 14 residues. Germline-derived CDR1 and CDR2 are SNHLY and FYNNEI. The CDR3 nucleotides are TGTGCCAGCAATTCCCGACAAGCTAACTATGGCTACACCTTC. Its translation is CASNSRQANYGYTF.

This clone came up once. CDR3 region: CASRATLQETQYF. As DNA, the CDR3 is TGTGCCAGCAGGGCAACCCTCCAAGAGACCCAGTACTTC. The rearrangement uses TRBV6-5 and TRBJ2-5; no firm D call. The CDR3 totals 13 residues. Deletions cut 6 bases from V and 1 base from J, with 9 bases between. Germline V gene lookup returns CDR1 MNHEY and CDR2 SVGAGI.

The CDR3 loop is CSATELNEQFF. CDR3 nucleotide sequence: TGCAGTGCTACCGAGCTGAATGAGCAGTTCTTC. The rearrangement joins TRBV20-1 to TRBJ2-1; D is ambiguous. CDR1 and CDR2 from the germline V gene are DFQATT and SNEGSKA (reference sequence). V shed 4 bases and J shed 7 bases, with 8 bases lying between them. This CDR3 spans 11 amino acids.

The rearrangement uses TRBV21-1 and TRBJ2-1; the table assigns TRBD2, which was not confirmed against the DNA. TRBV21-1 corresponds to a pseudogene. The CDR3 has 20 amino acids. The CDR3 reads CASSEKAQRRDLSTYNEQFF. CDR3 in DNA: TGTGCCAGCAGCGAAAAAGCTCAGCGCCGGGACTTGAGTACCTACAATGAGCAGTTCTTC.

This sequence joins TRBV7-3 and TRBJ2-3, with D unclear. The CDR3 runs 14 residues. The V and J ends lost 5 bases and 2 bases respectively, with 11 bases between them. CDR1 is SGHTA, CDR2 FQGTGA, per germline. CDR3 DNA sequence: TGTGCCAGCAGCCCAGAGATTCACACAGATACGCAGTATTTT. Residues: CASSPEIHTDTQYF.

The V gene is TRBV6-6, the J gene TRBJ2-1; D gene uncertain. This CDR3 is 13 amino acids long. V was trimmed by 7 bases and J by 4 bases, leaving 11 bases between them. CDR1 and CDR2 from the germline V gene are MNHNY and SVGAGI (reference sequence). CDR3 sequence (DNA): TGTGCCAGCAACGCCAAAACTTACAATGAGCAGTTCTTC. As protein: CASNAKTYNEQFF.

The V and J genes are TRBV11-3 and TRBJ1-1; no clear D. CDR1 is SGHNT and CDR2 is YENEEA in the germline V gene. The V gene lost 5 bases and the J gene lost 3 bases, with 16 bases spanning the gap. The CDR3 loop spans 15 amino acids. CDR3: CASSLRRAGDTEAFF. CDR3 DNA: TGTGCCAGCAGCCTTAGAAGGGCCGGGGACACTGAAGCTTTCTTT.

The V gene is TRBV5-1, the J gene TRBJ1-1, with a possible D match to TRBD1 (6 bases). Germline CDR1 is SGHRS and CDR2 is YFSETQ. The CDR3 is made up of 16 amino acids. V was trimmed by 2 bases and J by 4 bases, leaving 18 bases between them. As DNA, the CDR3 is TGCGCCAGCAGCTTAGGGGACATCGGAATGGGCACTGAAGCTTTCTTT. Its translation: CASSLGDIGMGTEAFF.